These 25 T cell receptor beta chains were all obtained from the same sample, sequenced in a study of T-cell reconstitution after alpha-beta-depleted transplantation in children. Unique molecular identifiers were incorporated when the TCRbeta library was constructed. Each CDR3 protein is one row after TCRdb ran MiXCR on the PCR reads. The sample includes over 450,000 distinct CDR3 sequences, 10% seen only once; the top ten take 2% to 2.5%. The input for sequencing was PBMCs, taken before TCRalphabeta/CD19-depleted stem cell transplant. These receptors came from a child aged 2 to 9 with inherited bone marrow failure, due to receive a stem cell transplant.

There are many counts of this clonotype. The V gene is TRBV11-2, the J gene TRBJ2-1, with 7 bases identical to TRBD2. V lost 1 base, J lost 3 bases, and 6 bases stayed unmatched. CDR1 and CDR2 from the germline V gene are SGHAT and FQNNGV. This CDR3 comprises 16 residues. The CDR3 is CASSLVAAGLYNEQFF. Here the CDR3 DNA reads TGTGCCAGCAGCTTAGTAGCAGCGGGACTCTACAATGAGCAGTTCTTC.

This clonotype was picked up many times. The V and J genes are TRBV12-3 or TRBV12-4 and TRBJ2-2; the D is unclear. This CDR3 is built from 13 residues. V lost 3 bases and J lost 7, with 9 bases in between. CDR3 DNA: TGTGCCAGCAGTTTTGTGGTTCTCGGGGAGCTGTTTTTT. It translates to CASSFVVLGELFF.

Many counts were recorded for this clonotype. The chain has TRBV7-9 and TRBJ2-2, with D perhaps being TRBD1 or TRBD2 (5 bases each). V was trimmed by 1 base and J by 9 bases, leaving 18 bases between them. The CDR3 spans 16 residues. Germline-derived CDR1 and CDR2 are SEHNR and FQNEAQ (reference sequence). The CDR3 bases are TGTGCCAGCAGCTTAGTTCCCAGGGAGAACGACCGGGAGCTGTTTTTT. Amino acids: CASSLVPRENDRELFF.

This clonotype came up many times. The chain recombines TRBV28 with TRBJ2-2; D is unresolved. In germline, CDR1 is MDHEN, CDR2 SYDVKM. The CDR3 length is 11 residues. Trimming left V 7 bases short and J 3 bases short, with 3 bases between. The CDR3 is CASTDTGELFF. The CDR3 DNA is TGTGCCAGCACCGACACCGGGGAGCTGTTTTTT. The variable domain in full, completed from reference TRBV28 and TRBJ2-2, reads DVKVTQSSRYLVKRTGEKVFLECVQDMDHENMFWYRQDPGLGLRLIYFSYDVKMKEKGDIPEGYSVSREKKERFSLILESASTNQTSMYLCASTDTGELFFGEGSRLTVL.

The table lists this clonotype with many counts. This chain links TRBV27 with TRBJ2-3; 13 bases align to TRBD2. Looked up from germline, CDR1 is MNHEY and CDR2 is SMNVEV (reference sequence). The CDR3 runs 17 residues. The V gene end was trimmed by 0 bases and the J gene end by 7 bases; junction bases not matched to a gene: 7. CDR3 coding DNA: TGTGCCAGCAGTTTATCTGGGACTAGCGGGGATAAAAATACGCAGTATTTT. Residues: CASSLSGTSGDKNTQYF.

The table lists this clonotype with a few counts. This sequence joins TRBV7-2 and TRBJ1-2; TRBD1 aligns across 7 bases. V was clipped by 5 bases and J by 5 bases; unmatched bases: 8. This CDR3 spans 14 amino acids. Germline CDR1 is SGHTA and CDR2 is FQGNSA. CDR3 nucleotide sequence: TGTGCCAGCAGCCCAGAGGGGGCTTGGTATGGCTACACCTTC. Translating gives CASSPEGAWYGYTF.

This clonotype came up many times. The chain combines TRBV5-1 with TRBJ2-1; 8 positions match TRBD2. In germline, CDR1 is SGHRS, CDR2 YFSETQ. V trimming: 0 bases; J trimming: 7 bases; junction bases outside the gene matches: 9. The CDR3 has 16 amino acids. CDR3: CASSLALAGMGNEQFF. In nucleotides, the CDR3 is TGCGCCAGCAGCTTGGCTCTAGCGGGTATGGGTAATGAGCAGTTCTTC.

This chain uses TRBV20-1 with TRBJ2-1, with D maybe TRBD2 (5 bases). CDR1 and CDR2 (germline): DFQATT, SNEGSKA (reference sequence). V was trimmed by 1 base and J by 16 bases, leaving 14 bases between them. The CDR3 covers 11 residues. CDR3 nucleotide sequence: TGCAGTGCTAGAGGTCTGGGAGAGGTTTTCTTC. Translation: CSARGLGEVFF.

This clonotype was seen repeatedly, ten times or more. The V and J genes are TRBV11-2 and TRBJ2-7, with 13 bases identical to TRBD2. The CDR3 has 19 amino acids. The germline gives CDR1 SGHAT, CDR2 FQNNGV. V lost 5 bases to trimming and J lost 6 bases; unmatched junction nucleotides: 19. The CDR3, as DNA: TGTGCCAGCAGCCCCATAGGACAGGAACCGGGACTAGCGGGAACCGAGCAGTACTTC. It codes for CASSPIGQEPGLAGTEQYF.

This clonotype was counted once. A much larger clone differs from this one at a single base, so this may be a read error. V usage is TRBV7-9 and J usage is TRBJ2-3; D might be TRBD1 (6 bases). From germline, CDR1 is SEHNR and CDR2 FQNEAQ (reference sequence). Trimming pared 5 bases from V and 4 bases from J, leaving 19 bases between. The CDR3 has 16 amino acids. The CDR3 nucleotides are TGTGCCAGCAGCAACTGGACAGCCAGCCCTCCAGATACGCAGTATTTT. Residues: CASSNWTASPPDTQYF.

This clonotype was detected only a few times. The chain joins TRBV28 to TRBJ1-5, with TRBD1 identical over 9 bases. The CDR3 covers 15 residues. The germline V gene encodes CDR1 MDHEN and CDR2 SYDVKM. With V trimmed by 4 bases and J by 6 bases, 7 bases remained unmatched. CDR3 region: CASSSPGQGTQPQHF. CDR3 bases: TGTGCCAGCAGTTCCCCGGGACAGGGTACTCAGCCCCAGCATTTT.

Points on this clonotype: A read error may produce the germline difference seen at one junction end. This chain links TRBV4-3 with TRBJ1-3; D gene uncertain. CDR1 and CDR2 from the germline V gene are LGHNA and YSLEER. This CDR3 has 19 residues. CDR3 sequence reads: CASSQDGGLISGPRNIIYF. The DNA for the CDR3 is TGCGCCAGCAGCCAAGATGGAGGTTTGATCAGTGGCCCTAGAAACATCATATATTTT.

There are many counts of this clonotype. V is TRBV29-1 and J is TRBJ2-1; 9 bases are shared with TRBD2. The CDR3 loop spans 16 amino acids. V gave up 6 bases and J gave up 0 bases; unmatched junction bases: 9. The germline V gene encodes CDR1 SQVTM and CDR2 ANQGSEA. This CDR3 is CSVVGNSGSSYNEQFF. For the CDR3, the DNA is TGCAGCGTGGTGGGGAATAGCGGGAGCTCCTACAATGAGCAGTTCTTC.

This clonotype was observed at least ten times. This sequence joins TRBV28 and TRBJ2-1; 8 bases are shared with TRBD2. Losses at the gene ends were 8 bases for V and 2 bases for J; bases not matched to a gene: 8. CDR3 size: 15 residues. Looked up from germline, CDR1 is MDHEN and CDR2 is SYDVKM. The CDR3 loop is CASQRGWGTYNEQFF. DNA for the CDR3: TGTGCCAGCCAGCGGGGGTGGGGGACCTACAATGAGCAGTTCTTC.

This clonotype was detected ten times or more. It may be a read error: a sequence one base away is much more abundant. The chain uses TRBV27 and TRBJ2-2; D not certain. V lost 3 bases, J lost 6 bases, and 2 bases lay in between. This CDR3 comprises 11 residues. Germline values: CDR1 MNHEY, CDR2 SMNVEV (reference sequence). CDR3 sequence (DNA): TGTGCCAGCAGTTTTGCCGGGGAGCTGTTTTTT. This gives the protein CASSFAGELFF.

The chain has TRBV11-2 and TRBJ2-4; D may be TRBD2 (7 bases). V gave up 7 bases and J gave up 3 bases, with 16 bases separating them. There are 15 residues in the CDR3. In germline, CDR1 is SGHAT, CDR2 FQNNGV. CDR3 amino acids: CASNFGGPGKNIQYF. In nucleotides, the CDR3 is TGTGCCAGCAACTTCGGGGGGCCCGGCAAAAACATTCAGTACTTC.

This clonotype was seen only a few times. V gene TRBV18 combines with J gene TRBJ2-1; D possibly corresponds to TRBD2 (5 bases). The CDR3 is made up of 15 amino acids. Trimming cost V 3 bases and J 5 bases, with 14 bases left between them. Germline loops: CDR1 KGHSH, CDR2 LQKENI. CDR3 protein: CASSPGVFGHNEQFF. CDR3 nucleotides: TGTGCCAGCTCACCGGGAGTATTCGGACACAATGAGCAGTTCTTC. Combining the CDR3 with reference TRBV18 and TRBJ2-1 gives the whole variable domain NAGVMQNPRHLVRRRGQEARLRCSPMKGHSHVYWYRQLPEEGLKFMVYLQKENIIDESGMPKERFSAEFPKEGPSILRIQQVVRGDSAAYFCASSPGVFGHNEQFFGPGTRLTVL.

This clonotype showed up many times. The chain employs TRBV5-1 and TRBJ2-1; 9 bases line up with TRBD1. Germline trimming cut 2 bases from V and 0 bases from J; bases unmatched to any gene: 6. The CDR3 loop spans 17 amino acids. Germline values: CDR1 SGHRS, CDR2 YFSETQ. Here the CDR3 DNA reads TGCGCCAGCAGCTTAACCGGGACAGGGAGCTCCTACAATGAGCAGTTCTTC. Translated, it gives CASSLTGTGSSYNEQFF.

This clonotype occurred a few times. The chain has TRBV7-2 and TRBJ2-1; possible D gene TRBD2, 7 bases. CDR3 size: 17 residues. Germline CDR1 SGHTA, CDR2 FQGNSA. The V end was cut by 5 bases, the J end by 0 bases, with 17 bases between. The CDR3: CASSPRGAESSYNEQFF. The CDR3 DNA reads as TGTGCCAGCAGCCCACGGGGGGCGGAATCCTCCTACAATGAGCAGTTCTTC.

This clonotype was seen repeatedly, ten times or more. This sequence joins TRBV12-3 or TRBV12-4 and TRBJ2-7, with D possibly TRBD1 on 6 matching bases. The length of the CDR3 is 12 residues. V lost 4 bases and J 9 bases, leaving 13 bases between the germline ends. Written as DNA, the CDR3 is TGTGCCAGCAGTTCCACAGGGTTCGGGCAGTACTTC. Translation gives CASSSTGFGQYF.

This clonotype was counted many times. The DNA of the CDR3 is TGTGCCAGCAGCTGGACAGGGGCCCCTGAAGCTTTCTTT. As protein: CASSWTGAPEAFF. The genes are TRBV5-5 and TRBJ1-1; 9 bases are a match to TRBD1. The CDR3 contains 13 residues. The germline V gene has CDR1 SGHKS and CDR2 YYEKEE (reference sequence). The V segment lost 3 bases and the J segment 6 bases; nucleotides outside the gene matches: 3.

Note on this clonotype: Being one base from a much bigger clone, this may be a read error. This sequence joins TRBV3-1 and TRBJ1-5; a possible D gene is TRBD1 (6 bases). The CDR3 runs to 15 residues. CDR1 LGHDT and CDR2 YNNKEL come from the germline V gene (reference sequence). DNA of the CDR3: TGTGCCAGCAGCCAAGATTTGACAGGAGATCAGCCCCAGAATTTT. Translating gives CASSQDLTGDQPQNF.

A few counts support this clonotype. V and J are TRBV30 and TRBJ1-5, with D possibly being TRBD1 (5 bases). Looked up from germline, CDR1 is GTSNPN and CDR2 is SVGIG (reference sequence). V was cut by 3 bases and J by 6 bases, with 18 bases left in between. The CDR3 consists of 15 residues. The CDR3 protein is CAWSAKTGDSQPQHF. Written as DNA, the CDR3 is TGTGCCTGGAGCGCAAAAACAGGCGATAGTCAGCCCCAGCATTTT.

This clonotype was picked up many times. This chain connects TRBV24-1 to TRBJ2-2, with 13 bases lining up with TRBD2. The ends lost 2 bases at V and 4 bases at J; junction bases unmatched: 3. Germline V gene lookup returns CDR1 KGHDR and CDR2 SFDVKD. The CDR3 has 17 amino acids. The CDR3 nucleotides read TGTGCCACCAGTGATTGGACTAGCGGGAGTATCACCGGGGAGCTGTTTTTT. Protein: CATSDWTSGSITGELFF.

This clonotype was seen repeatedly, ten times or more. The gene calls are TRBV4-1 and TRBJ2-5, with TRBD2 matching 7 bases. The CDR3 covers 20 residues. Germline assignment: CDR1 MGHRA and CDR2 YSYEKL. The trim removed 1 base at V and 5 bases at J, leaving 22 bases unmatched. CDR3 DNA sequence: TGCGCCAGCAGCCAAGGATATGAGGGAGGGGTGTACTACCTCCGGGAGACCCAGTACTTC. Residues: CASSQGYEGGVYYLRETQYF.